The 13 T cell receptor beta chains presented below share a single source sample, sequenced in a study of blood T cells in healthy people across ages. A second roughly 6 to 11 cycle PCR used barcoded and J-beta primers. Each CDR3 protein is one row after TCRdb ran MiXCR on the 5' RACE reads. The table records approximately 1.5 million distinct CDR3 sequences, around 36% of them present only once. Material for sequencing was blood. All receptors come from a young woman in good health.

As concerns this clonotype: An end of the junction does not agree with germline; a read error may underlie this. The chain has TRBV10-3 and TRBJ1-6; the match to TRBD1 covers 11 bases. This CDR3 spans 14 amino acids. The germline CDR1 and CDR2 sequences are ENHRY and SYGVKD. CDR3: CAIRNGTGGSPLHF. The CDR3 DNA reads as TGTGCGATCAGGAACGGGACAGGGGGTTCACCCCTCCACTTT.

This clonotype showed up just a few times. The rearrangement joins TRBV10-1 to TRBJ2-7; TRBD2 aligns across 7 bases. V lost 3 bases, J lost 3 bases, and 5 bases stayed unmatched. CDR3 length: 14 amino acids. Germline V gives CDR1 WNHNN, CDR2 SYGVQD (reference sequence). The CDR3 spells CASSDSAGIYEQYF. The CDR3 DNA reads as TGCGCCAGCAGTGACTCAGCGGGAATCTACGAGCAGTACTTC.

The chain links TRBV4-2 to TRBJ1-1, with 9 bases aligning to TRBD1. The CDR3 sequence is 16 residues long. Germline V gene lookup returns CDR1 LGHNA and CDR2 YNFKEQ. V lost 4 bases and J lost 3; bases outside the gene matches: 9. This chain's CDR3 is CASSPKTGGRDTEAFF. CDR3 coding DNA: TGTGCCAGCAGCCCCAAAACAGGGGGCAGGGACACTGAAGCTTTCTTT.

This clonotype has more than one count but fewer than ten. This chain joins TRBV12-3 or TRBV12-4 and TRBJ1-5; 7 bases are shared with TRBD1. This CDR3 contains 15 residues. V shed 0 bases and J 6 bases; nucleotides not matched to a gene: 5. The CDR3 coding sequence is TGTGCCAGCAGTTTAGCACAGGGGTCGAGTCAGCCCCAGCATTTT. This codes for CASSLAQGSSQPQHF.

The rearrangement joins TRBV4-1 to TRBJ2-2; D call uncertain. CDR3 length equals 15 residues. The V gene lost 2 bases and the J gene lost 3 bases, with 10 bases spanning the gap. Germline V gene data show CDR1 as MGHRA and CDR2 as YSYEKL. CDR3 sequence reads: CASSQSSRDTGELFF. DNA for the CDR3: TGCGCCAGCAGCCAAAGTAGCCGGGACACCGGGGAGCTGTTTTTT.

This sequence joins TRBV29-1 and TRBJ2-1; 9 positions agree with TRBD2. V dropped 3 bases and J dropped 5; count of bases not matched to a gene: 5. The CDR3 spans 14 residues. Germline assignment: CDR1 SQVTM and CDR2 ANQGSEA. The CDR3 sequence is CSVDLTSGNNEQFF. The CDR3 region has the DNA TGCAGCGTTGATTTGACTAGCGGAAACAATGAGCAGTTCTTC.

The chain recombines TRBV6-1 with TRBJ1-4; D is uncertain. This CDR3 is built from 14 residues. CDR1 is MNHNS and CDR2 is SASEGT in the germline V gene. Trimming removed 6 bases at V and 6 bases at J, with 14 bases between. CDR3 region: CASSLSRVDEKLFF. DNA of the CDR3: TGTGCCAGCAGCTTGAGTAGGGTAGATGAAAAACTGTTTTTT.

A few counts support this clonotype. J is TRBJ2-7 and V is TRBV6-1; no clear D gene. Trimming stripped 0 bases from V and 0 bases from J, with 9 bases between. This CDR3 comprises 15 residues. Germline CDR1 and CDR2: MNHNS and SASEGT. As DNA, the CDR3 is TGTGCCAGCAGTGAAGCCTACCGACCCTCCTACGAGCAGTACTTC. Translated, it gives CASSEAYRPSYEQYF.

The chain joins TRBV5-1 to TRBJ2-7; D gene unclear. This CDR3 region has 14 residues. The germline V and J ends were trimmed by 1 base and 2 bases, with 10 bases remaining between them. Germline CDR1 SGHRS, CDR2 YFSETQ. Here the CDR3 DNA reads TGCGCCAGCAGCTTGTCGGACCCAGCCTACGAGCAGTACTTC. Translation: CASSLSDPAYEQYF.

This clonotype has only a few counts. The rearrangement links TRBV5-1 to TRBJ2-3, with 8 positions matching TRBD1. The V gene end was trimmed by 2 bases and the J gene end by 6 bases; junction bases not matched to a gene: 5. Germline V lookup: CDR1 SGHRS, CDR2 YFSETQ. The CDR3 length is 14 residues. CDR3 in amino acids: CASSFGQGKDTQYF. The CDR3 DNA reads TGCGCCAGCAGCTTCGGACAGGGCAAGGATACGCAGTATTTT.

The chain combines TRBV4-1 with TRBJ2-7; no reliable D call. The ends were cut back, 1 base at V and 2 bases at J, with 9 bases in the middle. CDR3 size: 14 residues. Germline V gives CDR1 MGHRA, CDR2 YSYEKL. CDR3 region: CASSQGHTTYEQYF. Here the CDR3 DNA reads TGCGCCAGCAGCCAAGGACATACTACCTACGAGCAGTACTTC.

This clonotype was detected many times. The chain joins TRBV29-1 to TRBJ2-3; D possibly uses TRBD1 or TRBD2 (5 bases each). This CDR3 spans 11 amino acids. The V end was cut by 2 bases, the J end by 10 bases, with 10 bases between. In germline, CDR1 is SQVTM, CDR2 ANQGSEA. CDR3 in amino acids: CSVENLGAQYF. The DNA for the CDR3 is TGCAGCGTTGAAAATTTGGGGGCGCAGTATTTT.

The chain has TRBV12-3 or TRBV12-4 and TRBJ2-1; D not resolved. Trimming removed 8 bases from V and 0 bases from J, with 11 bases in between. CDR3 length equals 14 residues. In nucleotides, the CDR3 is TGTGCCAGCGGTACAGCTAACTCCTACAATGAGCAGTTCTTC. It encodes CASGTANSYNEQFF.